One and the same sample provided the 12 T cell receptor beta chains below, sequenced in a study of T cells expressing NK-cell markers. One entry per CDR3 protein, without DNA, is what TCRdb gives after re-calling the 5' RACE reads. Its clone listing holds hundreds of thousands of distinct CDR3 sequences. The sequencing input was blood T cells: a sorted CD56 or NKG2C T cell subset, CD4+ or CD8+ T cells, or bulk PBMC T cells (not recorded which). These receptors all stem from a young man in good health.

The chain couples TRBV9 to TRBJ2-7; the TRBD1 assignment by TCRdb is unverifiable without DNA. The CDR3 has 15 amino acids. Germline V lookup: CDR1 SGDLS, CDR2 YYNGEE. The CDR3 loop is CASSVGSGVIHEQYF.

This chain connects TRBV28 to TRBJ1-2; TCRdb outputs TRBD1, but without DNA this stays unchecked. The V gene's germline CDR1 is MDHEN and CDR2 SYDVKM. There are 11 residues in the CDR3. The chain's CDR3 is CASSPDRGPTF.

V is TRBV9 and J is TRBJ2-3. The CDR3 covers 13 residues. Germline CDR1 SGDLS, CDR2 YYNGEE. The CDR3 region is CASSVLTTDTQYF.

The chain recombines TRBV7-2 with TRBJ1-2; TCRdb's assignment of TRBD1 cannot be checked, as there is no DNA. This CDR3 contains 14 residues. The germline gives CDR1 SGHTA, CDR2 FQGNSA. The CDR3 sequence: CASSLAGEEYGYTF.

The chain combines TRBV20-1 with TRBJ2-1; the D call from TCRdb, TRBD2, cannot be confirmed without DNA. Germline lookup yields CDR1 DFQATT and CDR2 SNEGSKA (reference sequence). This CDR3 comprises 13 residues. CDR3 sequence: CSAAIGLNNEQFF.

CDR3 sequence reads: CASSLISRESTDTQYF. The chain carries TRBV11-1 and TRBJ2-3; absent DNA, TCRdb's TRBD2 call cannot be checked. The CDR3 is 16 residues long. The germline gives CDR1 SGHAT, CDR2 FQDESV (reference sequence).

The J gene is TRBJ2-7, the V gene TRBV5-1; TCRdb selects TRBD1, and the lack of DNA leaves this call unchecked. There are 17 residues in the CDR3. CDR1 SGHRS and CDR2 YFSETQ come from the germline V gene. This CDR3 is CASSLYRRPVGSYEQYF.

V usage is TRBV20-1 and J usage is TRBJ2-3; no DNA is available, so the TRBD2 call from TCRdb remains unchecked. CDR1 and CDR2 (germline): DFQATT, SNEGSKA (reference sequence). The CDR3 is 18 amino acids. The CDR3: CSAGGLAGVGKLTDTQYF.

The chain has TRBV5-1 and TRBJ1-1; without DNA, the TCRdb call of TRBD1 cannot be checked. The CDR3 has 19 residues. Germline CDR1 and CDR2: SGHRS and YFSETQ. The CDR3 sequence is CASSLNKPGTGWVGTEAFF.

This chain uses TRBV20-1 with TRBJ2-3; TCRdb proposes TRBD2, but this gene call is untestable without DNA. There are 16 residues in the CDR3. CDR1 is DFQATT and CDR2 is SNEGSKA in the germline V gene (reference sequence). The CDR3 loop is CSARDPRGREAYTQYF.

V gene TRBV7-9 combines with J gene TRBJ2-7. CDR3 length equals 14 residues. In germline, CDR1 is SEHNR, CDR2 FQNEAQ (reference sequence). The CDR3 loop is CASSLTDGVREQYF.

The chain couples TRBV29-1 to TRBJ1-1. The V gene's germline CDR1 is SQVTM and CDR2 ANQGSEA. CDR3 length: 14 residues. CDR3 in amino acids: CSVPMGGRDTEAFF.